This T cell receptor (beta chain) is drawn from a study of T cells after yellow fever vaccination. A few counts support this clonotype. TCRdb reprocessed the 5' RACE reads via MiXCR and lists one record per CDR3 protein. The data show 120,000 or so distinct CDR3 sequences, roughly 15% seen once. The CDR3 spans 14 residues. Per the germline V gene, CDR1 is SQVTM and CDR2 is ANQGSEA. The junction had 5 bases not matched to a gene; V was cut back by 3 bases and J by 6 bases. This chain joins TRBV29-1 and TRBJ2-3; 11 nucleotides match TRBD2. The source is a man aged 18 to 29 who received the YFV17D yellow fever vaccine. The sequencing here drew on CD8+ T cells sorted from PBMCs, taken 5 days after the yellow fever booster vaccination. The CDR3 DNA reads as TGCAGCGTTGATACTAGCGGGGGAGGGGATACGCAGTATTTT. It is translated as CSVDTSGGGDTQYF.